The subject of this entry is one T cell receptor (beta chain). Its specificity is unknown. Amplified TCR beta CDR3 regions derived from RNA transcripts. During a first-round RT-PCR of the TCR CDR3, the HTBI primer set was used. Each CDR3 protein gets one entry after TCRdb re-called the multiplex PCR reads with MiXCR. In the table there are a few hundred thousand distinct CDR3 sequences, about 15% of which are singletons. This sample was taken from a study of T cells in Graves' hyperthyroidism and ophthalmopathy. Notes on the study in general: Ophthalmopathy could be told apart from stable hyperthyroidism with a 13 V-J model.

Looked up from germline, CDR1 is MNHEY and CDR2 is SVGEGT. Trimming took off 5 bases at V and 2 bases at J, with 22 bases between the two ends. This CDR3 comprises 18 residues. Clinical symptoms, serum thyroxine, TRAb, thyroid ultrasound and orbital computed tomography established diagnosis. The source material was blood. The rearrangement uses TRBV6-2 or TRBV6-3 and TRBJ2-1, with a tentative D call TRBD2 (5 bases). The sequence came from a woman aged 25 to 39 with Graves' hyperthyroidism. The CDR3 here is CASSPGLDSAETYNEQFF. The CDR3 DNA is TGTGCCAGCAGTCCCGGGCTGGATTCAGCGGAGACCTACAATGAGCAGTTCTTC.